This is a list of T cell receptor beta chains from one sample in a study of control samples from healthy donors and cancer patients. Data came from immunoSEQ multiplex PCR; TCRdb stores just in-frame clones and leaves some out. The sample gives approximately 94,000 clones, 65% to 85% of which show up once; about 36% is in the top ten. The sequenced sample consisted of PBMCs. These receptors were collected from a man aged 70-80 years with lung cancer. CDR3s include the opening cysteine and the closing phenylalanine or tryptophan. D genes are given only for firm matches. Not every row has a clone size; where given, it reads once, few, many or a size class.

J gene: TRBJ2-2; clone size: .; D gene: .; V gene: TRBV28; CDR3 protein: CASSPGRGHTGELFF; CDR3 DNA: TGTGCCAGCAGTCCGGGACGGGGACACACCGGGGAGCTGTTTTTT
J gene: TRBJ2-1; clone size: once; D gene: TRBD2; V gene: TRBV6-4; CDR3 protein: CASSSSGEGYNEQFF; CDR3 DNA: TGTGCCAGCAGTTCTAGCGGGGAGGGGTACAATGAGCAGTTCTTC
J gene: TRBJ2-1; clone size: .; D gene: TRBD1; V gene: TRBV7-2; CDR3 protein: CASSLFRGLDEQFF; CDR3 DNA: TGTGCCAGCAGCTTATTTAGGGGGCTCGATGAGCAGTTCTTC
J gene: TRBJ2-3; clone size: .; D gene: TRBD1; V gene: TRBV18; CDR3 protein: CASSPGQGRTDTQYF; CDR3 DNA: TGTGCCAGCTCACCGGGACAGGGTCGGACAGATACGCAGTATTTT
J gene: TRBJ2-7; clone size: .; D gene: .; V gene: TRBV18; CDR3 protein: CASSPTGASYEQYF; CDR3 DNA: TGTGCCAGCTCACCGACAGGCGCTTCCTACGAGCAGTACTTC
J gene: TRBJ2-3; clone size: .; D gene: TRBD2; V gene: TRBV5-1; CDR3 protein: CASSSSGTSGGADTQYF; CDR3 DNA: TGCGCCAGCAGCTCCTCCGGGACTAGCGGGGGAGCGGATACGCAGTATTTT
J gene: TRBJ2-7; clone size: .; D gene: .; V gene: TRBV30; CDR3 protein: CAGLRDGASYEQYF; CDR3 DNA: TGTGCCGGACTTCGGGACGGAGCTTCCTACGAGCAGTACTTC
J gene: TRBJ1-1; clone size: .; D gene: .; V gene: TRBV5-1; CDR3 protein: CASSPDSGTYRGAFF; CDR3 DNA: TGCGCCAGCAGCCCCGATTCTGGTACCTATAGGGGAGCTTTCTTT
J gene: TRBJ1-3; clone size: .; D gene: .; V gene: TRBV28; CDR3 protein: CASSWRGGARTGNTIYF; CDR3 DNA: TGTGCCAGCAGTTGGCGAGGGGGTGCAAGGACTGGAAACACCATATATTTT
J gene: TRBJ2-3; clone size: .; D gene: .; V gene: TRBV5-4; CDR3 protein: CASSPNRGLSTDTQYF; CDR3 DNA: TGTGCCAGCAGCCCTAATAGGGGACTCAGCACAGATACGCAGTATTTT
J gene: TRBJ1-1; clone size: .; D gene: .; V gene: TRBV15; CDR3 protein: CATSRAGDTEAFF; CDR3 DNA: TGTGCCACCAGCAGAGCCGGGGATACTGAAGCTTTCTTT
J gene: TRBJ1-3; clone size: .; D gene: .; V gene: TRBV19; CDR3 protein: CATLDRATHGNTIYF; CDR3 DNA: TGTGCCACTCTCGACCGGGCCACCCACGGAAACACCATATATTTT
J gene: TRBJ2-7; clone size: .; D gene: TRBD2; V gene: TRBV19; CDR3 protein: CASSIGGGSGEQYF; CDR3 DNA: TGTGCCAGTAGTATAGGGGGGGGATCCGGCGAGCAGTACTTC
J gene: TRBJ2-7; clone size: .; D gene: TRBD1; V gene: TRBV19; CDR3 protein: CASSRQGNSASYEQYF; CDR3 DNA: TGTGCCAGTAGCAGACAGGGCAATTCCGCCTCCTACGAGCAGTACTTC
J gene: TRBJ2-7; clone size: .; D gene: .; V gene: TRBV14; CDR3 protein: CASSQDTAGVREQYF; CDR3 DNA: TGTGCCAGCAGCCAAGATACTGCAGGGGTAAGGGAGCAGTACTTC
J gene: TRBJ1-1; clone size: few; D gene: .; V gene: TRBV27; CDR3 protein: CASSLSQGWGTEAFF; CDR3 DNA: TGTGCCAGCAGTTTATCACAGGGTTGGGGGACTGAAGCTTTCTTT
J gene: TRBJ1-2; clone size: .; D gene: .; V gene: TRBV5-6; CDR3 protein: CASSLAKIGYTF; CDR3 DNA: TGTGCCAGCAGCTTGGCCAAGATCGGCTACACCTTC
J gene: TRBJ1-5; clone size: .; D gene: TRBD1; V gene: TRBV6-5; CDR3 protein: CASRTGEIRTQHF; CDR3 DNA: TGTGCCAGCAGGACAGGGGAGATCAGGACCCAGCATTTT
J gene: TRBJ2-1; clone size: .; D gene: TRBD2; V gene: TRBV18; CDR3 protein: CASSPRLAGGHNEQFF; CDR3 DNA: TGTGCCAGCTCACCACGGCTAGCGGGGGGGCACAATGAGCAGTTCTTC
J gene: TRBJ1-1; clone size: .; D gene: .; V gene: TRBV3-1/TRBV3-2; CDR3 protein: CASSQVEDSEAFF; CDR3 DNA: TGTGCCAGCAGCCAAGTGGAAGATTCTGAAGCTTTCTTT
J gene: TRBJ1-4; clone size: .; D gene: .; V gene: TRBV28; CDR3 protein: CASSLPNRDEKLFF; CDR3 DNA: TGTGCCAGCAGTTTACCGAACAGGGATGAAAAACTGTTTTTT
J gene: TRBJ2-7; clone size: .; D gene: .; V gene: TRBV6-5; CDR3 protein: CASSSGGGGPYEQYF; CDR3 DNA: TGTGCCAGCAGTTCCGGTGGGGGGGGCCCCTACGAGCAGTACTTC
J gene: TRBJ1-2; clone size: .; D gene: .; V gene: TRBV11-2; CDR3 protein: CASSLGGQTGGYTF; CDR3 DNA: TGTGCCAGCAGCTTAGGAGGGCAGACTGGTGGCTACACCTTC
J gene: TRBJ2-7; clone size: .; D gene: .; V gene: TRBV6-4; CDR3 protein: CASSANGGHYEQYF; CDR3 DNA: TGTGCCAGCAGTGCAAATGGGGGCCACTACGAGCAGTACTTC
J gene: TRBJ2-3; clone size: .; D gene: .; V gene: TRBV11-3; CDR3 protein: CASSLGGGQGDTQYF; CDR3 DNA: TGTGCCAGCAGCTTAGGGGGGGGCCAAGGAGATACGCAGTATTTT
J gene: TRBJ1-6; clone size: .; D gene: .; V gene: TRBV30; CDR3 protein: CAWSVSSRLDSPLHF; CDR3 DNA: TGTGCCTGGAGTGTATCTAGCAGGTTGGATTCACCCCTCCACTTT
J gene: TRBJ2-7; clone size: .; D gene: .; V gene: TRBV6-5; CDR3 protein: CATGTYEQYF; CDR3 DNA: TGTGCCACCGGAACCTACGAGCAGTACTTC
J gene: TRBJ2-1; clone size: .; D gene: .; V gene: TRBV10-1; CDR3 protein: CASSDLDPNKQEQFF; CDR3 DNA: TGCGCCAGCAGTGACCTGGACCCGAACAAGCAAGAGCAGTTCTTC
J gene: TRBJ2-3; clone size: .; D gene: .; V gene: TRBV5-6; CDR3 protein: CASSLEVRNTDTQYF; CDR3 DNA: TGTGCCAGCAGCTTGGAAGTCCGGAACACAGATACGCAGTATTTT
J gene: TRBJ2-7; clone size: .; D gene: .; V gene: TRBV27; CDR3 protein: CASGQGNEQYF; CDR3 DNA: TGTGCCTCCGGCCAGGGGAACGAGCAGTACTTC
J gene: TRBJ2-2; clone size: .; D gene: .; V gene: TRBV18; CDR3 protein: CASSPRRATGELFF; CDR3 DNA: TGTGCCAGCTCACCCCGGCGCGCCACCGGGGAGCTGTTTTTT
J gene: TRBJ1-4; clone size: .; D gene: .; V gene: TRBV20-1; CDR3 protein: CSASQPGREKLFF; CDR3 DNA: TGCAGTGCTAGTCAGCCAGGCCGTGAAAAACTGTTTTTT
J gene: TRBJ2-2; clone size: .; D gene: .; V gene: TRBV6-6; CDR3 protein: CASILSGAQGGELFF; CDR3 DNA: TGTGCCAGCATTCTCTCGGGGGCCCAGGGCGGGGAGCTGTTTTTT
J gene: TRBJ2-7; clone size: .; D gene: .; V gene: TRBV7-9; CDR3 protein: CASSLGYGATSYEQYF; CDR3 DNA: TGTGCCAGCAGCTTAGGTTACGGGGCTACCTCCTACGAGCAGTACTTC
J gene: TRBJ1-5; clone size: .; D gene: .; V gene: TRBV5-5; CDR3 protein: CASSDLGANNQPQHF; CDR3 DNA: TGTGCCAGCAGCGATCTGGGGGCGAACAATCAGCCCCAGCATTTT
J gene: TRBJ1-4; clone size: .; D gene: .; V gene: TRBV5-5; CDR3 protein: CASSFLIGSANEKLFF; CDR3 DNA: TGTGCCAGCAGCTTCCTTATAGGGTCGGCTAATGAAAAACTGTTTTTT
J gene: TRBJ1-3; clone size: .; D gene: .; V gene: TRBV6-6; CDR3 protein: CASSYAVGGSGNTIYF; CDR3 DNA: TGTGCCAGCAGTTATGCTGTCGGGGGCTCTGGAAACACCATATATTTT
J gene: TRBJ2-1; clone size: few; D gene: TRBD2; V gene: TRBV19; CDR3 protein: CASSPRFGIAGGFRGEQFF; CDR3 DNA: TGTGCCAGTAGTCCCCGATTCGGAATAGCGGGGGGATTTCGGGGTGAGCAGTTCTTC
J gene: TRBJ1-4; clone size: .; D gene: .; V gene: TRBV30; CDR3 protein: CAWSVRGVGEKLFF; CDR3 DNA: TGTGCCTGGAGTGTCAGAGGGGTTGGGGAAAAACTGTTTTTT
J gene: TRBJ2-7; clone size: .; D gene: TRBD2; V gene: TRBV6-1; CDR3 protein: CASSEVSSGAAYEQYF; CDR3 DNA: TGTGCCAGCAGTGAAGTTTCGAGCGGGGCTGCCTACGAGCAGTACTTC
J gene: TRBJ2-3; clone size: .; D gene: .; V gene: TRBV9; CDR3 protein: CASSVVADATDTQYF; CDR3 DNA: TGTGCCAGCAGCGTAGTAGCGGACGCCACAGATACGCAGTATTTT
J gene: TRBJ2-3; clone size: .; D gene: .; V gene: TRBV4-2; CDR3 protein: CASSQVAQPTDTQYF; CDR3 DNA: TGTGCCAGCAGCCAAGTGGCACAGCCCACAGATACGCAGTATTTT
J gene: TRBJ2-1; clone size: .; D gene: TRBD1; V gene: TRBV6-6; CDR3 protein: CASSRGTGTLVYNEQFF; CDR3 DNA: TGTGCCAGCAGTCGAGGGACAGGGACCCTCGTCTACAATGAGCAGTTCTTC
J gene: TRBJ1-4; clone size: .; D gene: .; V gene: TRBV5-1; CDR3 protein: CASSGRAGPNEKLFF; CDR3 DNA: TGCGCCAGCAGCGGCAGGGCTGGGCCTAATGAAAAACTGTTTTTT
J gene: TRBJ1-2; clone size: .; D gene: TRBD1; V gene: TRBV19; CDR3 protein: CASGGQAFRGYTF; CDR3 DNA: TGTGCCAGCGGAGGACAGGCTTTTAGGGGCTACACCTTC
J gene: TRBJ2-5; clone size: .; D gene: .; V gene: TRBV5-1; CDR3 protein: CASSLSPPPYQETQYF; CDR3 DNA: TGCGCCAGCAGCTTGAGTCCCCCGCCGTACCAAGAGACCCAGTACTTC
J gene: TRBJ2-3; clone size: few; D gene: .; V gene: TRBV6-2/TRBV6-3; CDR3 protein: CASSQQGSTDTQYF; CDR3 DNA: TGTGCCAGCAGTCAACAGGGCAGCACAGATACGCAGTATTTT
J gene: TRBJ2-7; clone size: .; D gene: .; V gene: TRBV23-1; CDR3 protein: CASSQSMAQGSYEQYF; CDR3 DNA: TGCGCCAGCAGTCAATCGATGGCTCAGGGGTCCTACGAGCAGTACTTC
J gene: TRBJ2-5; clone size: .; D gene: .; V gene: TRBV12-5; CDR3 protein: CASGLLEETQYF; CDR3 DNA: TGTGCTAGTGGTTTGTTGGAAGAGACCCAGTACTTC
J gene: TRBJ1-1; clone size: .; D gene: .; V gene: TRBV5-5; CDR3 protein: CASSSGGDGAFF; CDR3 DNA: TGTGCCAGCAGCAGTGGGGGGGATGGAGCTTTCTTT
J gene: TRBJ2-7; clone size: .; D gene: .; V gene: TRBV11-2; CDR3 protein: CASSLVESYEQYF; CDR3 DNA: TGTGCCAGCAGCTTAGTAGAGTCCTACGAGCAGTACTTC
J gene: TRBJ2-7; clone size: .; D gene: .; V gene: TRBV10-1; CDR3 protein: CASSQTTYEQYF; CDR3 DNA: TGCGCCAGCAGTCAGACAACCTACGAGCAGTACTTC
J gene: TRBJ1-1; clone size: .; D gene: TRBD1; V gene: TRBV14; CDR3 protein: CASSPQGSAEAFF; CDR3 DNA: TGTGCCAGCAGCCCACAGGGGAGCGCTGAAGCTTTCTTT
J gene: TRBJ1-2; clone size: .; D gene: .; V gene: TRBV27; CDR3 protein: CASSWTANYGYTF; CDR3 DNA: TGTGCCAGCAGTTGGACAGCTAACTATGGCTACACCTTC
J gene: TRBJ2-3; clone size: .; D gene: .; V gene: TRBV7-3; CDR3 protein: CASSEPGTATQYF; CDR3 DNA: TGTGCCAGCAGCGAACCAGGGACGGCTACGCAGTATTTT